This T cell receptor (beta chain) was obtained from a study of tumor and adjacent non-tumor tissue in lung cancer. About the study: Stage I to III disease affected roughly ten men and 5 women aged about 30 to 85. Study observations and caveats: In normal lung, the top 100 clones were significantly more dominant than in tumor. Compared with tumor, normal lung showed significantly lower TCR diversity.

This sample's RNA came from whole unsorted tissue. TCRbeta libraries were built with three rounds of nested PCR, modified from ARM-PCR. In TCRdb, the multiplex PCR reads were re-called with MiXCR into one record per CDR3 protein. The table lists over 60,000 distinct CDR3 sequences, around 73% of them singletons. On this clonotype itself: Its cognate antigen is unknown. Germline is not matched at one junction end, which may reflect a read error.

Source material: lung tumor tissue. This receptor was taken from a man between 60 and 75 years old with non-small cell lung cancer.

CDR3 coding DNA: TGTGCCAGCCGGTTTGGCATAGATACTCAGTATTTT. Translated: CASRFGIDTQYF. V gene TRBV6-1 combines with J gene TRBJ2-3; no definite D call. CDR1 is MNHNS, CDR2 SASEGT, per germline. This CDR3 comprises 12 residues.